The present T cell receptor (beta chain) was sequenced within a study of T cell responses to AZD1222 COVID-19 vaccine. CDR3 length equals 12 residues. Germline V gives CDR1 MNHEY, CDR2 SMNVEV (reference sequence). Trimming shortened V by 6 bases and J by 8 bases, and 11 bases separated the two germline ends. Clones were sequenced by immunoSEQ multiplex PCR, and TCRdb holds only the in-frame ones, with some missing. The sample records about 160,000 clones, about 90% being singletons. The genes are TRBV27 and TRBJ1-5; D uncertain. This sequence originates from an adult who received the AZD1222 COVID-19 vaccine. Here the sequenced sample was peripheral blood, taken 28 days after the second AZD1222 dose. CDR3 sequence: CASSHPGEPQHF. CDR3 nucleotides: TGTGCCAGCAGCCACCCAGGAGAGCCCCAGCATTTT.